This TCR beta chain is drawn from a study of cytomegalovirus exposure and HLA in healthy donors (dated by TCRdb to 2016 to 2017). For the wider study: An earlier analysis of around 600 of the donors reported more than 250 Gb of sequence data and more than 90 million unique TCR beta sequences from about 180 million T cells. Roughly 300 gigabases of sequencing data and around 90 million unique TCR sequences made up an early release that covered 500 to 700 HLA-typed donors. The genetic ancestry cluster associated with self-reported Caucasian donors included 81% of the roughly 390 genotyped donors. The study aimed to test whether signatures of past pathogen exposure could be identified by cataloging public T cell receptors. The study profiled the T cell repertoires of 666 subjects by immunosequencing and related them to cytomegalovirus serostatus. In addition to the first cohort of hundreds of subjects, a separate validation cohort of 120 different subjects was used. High-throughput TCR immunosequencing, statistical association of individual TCRs with disease status, and machine learning were combined to predict cytomegalovirus infection status. A later analysis re-examined previously published TCR beta repertoires from just over 650 donors and added high-resolution HLA genotyping to investigate patterns of TCR occurrence. The later analysis used no new phenotypic data to find candidate immune exposures, relying instead on TCR beta sequences and their occurrence across donors. In an earlier analysis of more than 550 of the donors, high-throughput TCR beta sequencing was used to judge whether each TCR beta V gene segment behaved as functional or pseudogenic. Donor age, sex, ethnicity and CMV serostatus were compiled together with the repertoire data. In a later genetic analysis, genome-wide SNP genotypes for about 55% of the roughly 700 donors were used, and that subset was treated as a discovery cohort. Every repertoire in the discovery cohort had been generated on one and the same sequencing platform. Both class I and class II loci were covered by HLA typing, at four-digit resolution. The number of typed donors differed by locus: about 620-630 for A, B, C, DRB1 and DQB1; 500 to 550 for DQA1; fewer than 610 for DPA1; and about 470 for DPB1. About five DR-DQ haplotypes were handled as single units for association and clustering because linkage in the cohort was strong. Among around 400 genotyped donors of the cohort, an average of around 240,000 unique TCR beta nucleotide sequences were sequenced per donor, roughly a sixth of them non-productive. Broad study findings and their caveats: While some public TCRs were present in many individuals, most TCR sequences turned up only very rarely across donors. In vitro tests confirmed that a few of the cytomegalovirus-associated TCR beta chains recognize cytomegalovirus antigens. According to the authors, the approach could potentially be generalized to other disease states and immunological phenotypes. CMV serostatus was the only immune exposure information available for the cohort. Linkage disequilibrium might explain the correlated functional status among segregating V segments, but an unknown experimental factor could not be ruled out. Strong co-occurrence of HLA alleles, especially DR and DQ, made assigning TCR associations to individual alleles difficult. Several of the top co-occurrence clusters appeared to be linked to parvovirus B19, influenza, CMV and Epstein-Barr virus, according to a later analysis. Sequencing depth was assumed to be roughly uniform across donors in the presence/absence analyses, though that assumption may not hold. In the study, about 150 TCR beta chains were listed as associated with cytomegalovirus. A cluster of highly shared sequence variants was judged likely to represent a technical artifact of the sequencing pipeline. In a later analysis, TCR association rates were found to vary across HLA loci, with the most associated TCRs seen for DRB1 alleles and the fewest for HLA-C alleles. The cohort was sequenced for TCR beta chains only, and without alpha or paired-chain data the features that could be detected were limited. A later analysis associated 16,951 TCR beta sequences with specific HLA alleles at a false discovery rate of 0.05. In an earlier analysis of fewer than 700 of the donors, most TCR beta V segments appeared in productive rearrangements about 87% or about 30% of the time, broadly matching IMGT annotations. Some IMGT-functional V segments, including TRBV6-2 and TRBV6-3, could not be distinguished by the 87-base-pair reads and were therefore excluded. An association between a missense DCLRE1C variant and V-gene and J-gene trimming of TCR beta chains was found in a later genetic analysis and replicated in an independent cohort. A further reported finding was that TCR beta sequences accurately predicted the HLA-A and HLA-B alleles for most subjects in the first cohort. Because counts were too low, 15 to 20 rarely observed V segments, including chromosome 9 orphons, were excluded from the earlier analysis of a few hundred of the donors. In both the original and validation cohorts, the classifier was reported to diagnose cytomegalovirus status with high specificity and sensitivity. A later analysis found that HLA-associated TCR beta chains were more clonally expanded and had lower generation probabilities than equally common non-associated chains. Because HLA typing was unavailable for some donors at each locus, only the typed subset was used in association tests. In a later genetic analysis, fewer N-insertions in productive TCRs were reported among donors in an Asian-associated ancestry cluster than the approximately 630-donor mean. Most CMV-associated TCR beta chains appeared to be HLA-restricted in a later analysis, and the HLA associations seemed to be driven largely by CMV exposure.

As to this clone: Its antigen target is currently unknown. The input lacks base qualities; no much larger clone sits a single base away.

The cohort was made up of 650 to 700 healthy bone marrow donors. At the time of sampling, all cohort members were nominally healthy, though unrecorded immune exposures were likely present. The donor tested CMV seropositive and was one of the 289 seropositive cohort members. Each donor provided a peripheral blood sample, and peripheral blood mononuclear cells were used for TCR beta sequencing. Genomic DNA extraction from the blood cell samples was performed with the Qiagen DNeasy Blood Extraction Kit. The CDR3 holds 15 amino acids from the cysteine to the phenylalanine. Of all the DNA, just the CDR3 is kept, 45 bases in frame from base 1. Trimmed from V: 5 bases; trimmed from J: 2 bases; junction bases lacking a gene match: 7. The germline V gene (reference sequence) provides CDR1 MNHEY and CDR2 SMNVEV. Library generation was performed with the immunoSEQ multiplex PCR assay. The multiplex PCR relied on a mix of 60 forward primers for TCR Vbeta segments and 13 reverse primers for TCR Jbeta segments. The CDR3 region of rearranged TCR beta genes was amplified from genomic DNA with a multiplex PCR assay. On the Illumina HiSeq System, the amplified TCR beta libraries were sequenced as 87-base-pair reads. On the study's bioinformatics: In a later analysis, approximately 74 million unique TCR beta chains were counted across the approximately 620 repertoires, and roughly 11 million of these chains were shared by at least two donors. A nearest-neighbor algorithm error-corrected the raw reads and collapsed the reads into unique sequences, merging closely related sequences to remove PCR and sequencing errors. CDR3 sequences were aligned to IMGT reference sequences to assign V, D and J gene segments. For a sequence to be retained, a match of at least six nucleotides was required to both a V gene segment and a J gene segment. A rearrangement counted as productive if the CDR3 had no stop codons and remained in frame with V and J, and every other rearrangement counted as non-productive. Following IMGT convention, CDR3 was defined as the stretch from the second conserved V-encoded cysteine to the conserved J-encoded phenylalanine. Sequences without an unambiguous match to a single V gene segment were excluded from the earlier analysis of 450 to 750 of the donors. In an earlier analysis of roughly 500 of the donors, V segments were called functional above 56.7% productive rearrangements and were called segregating when the between-donor standard deviation exceeded 5%. To diagnose cytomegalovirus status from the catalog of TCR beta chain sequences, a statistical classification framework was built. In a later analysis, TCR nucleotide sequences were compared against IMGT/GENE-DB human TR gene sequences so that V and J genes could be assigned. In a later analysis, CDR3 sequences and most-parsimonious VDJ recombination scenarios were assigned using the TCRdist pipeline. In a later analysis, each TCR beta chain was defined by its CDR3 amino acid sequence together with its V-gene family, and reads without a unique V-gene family were excluded. A later analysis removed 500 to 650 highly shared, low-generation-probability nucleotide sequences to deal with suspected cross-contamination and a sequencing artifact. For each public chain, a later analysis derived a clonal expansion index from normalized ranks of inferred template counts within each repertoire. In a later analysis, generation probabilities were computed using a VDJ recombination model fitted to out-of-frame rearrangements, and the results were checked against IGoR. Hypergeometric tests were used in a later analysis to score TCR-TCR, TCR-HLA and TCR-CMV co-occurrence, with a repertoire-size bias correction applied to the TCR pairs. False discovery rates were estimated in a later analysis by permuting HLA or CMV assignments 20 times. In a later analysis, co-occurring TCRs were grouped using DBSCAN, and TCRdist sequence similarity was added for clustering within HLA-allele-positive subsets. Repertoires with fewer than 30,000 or more than 120,000 public chains, plus five repertoires with anomalous nucleotide sharing, were excluded from co-occurrence clustering. TCRdb re-hosts the immuneACCESS table, in-frame sequences only. Its copies lack some clones; in the studies checked, an unresolved V gene accounts for under half of them, and the cause for the rest is not known. The D gene and trimming were derived from the DNA, and the V and J assignments and clone size from that table. This sample gives approximately 100,000 clones in total; roughly three quarters of them show up just once. The ten largest make up 12% of the sample.

Material: PBMCs. The receptor was derived from a woman in her thirties or forties in good health and CMV-seropositive. The sequence joins TRBV27 to TRBJ2-7; TRBD2 agrees with 9 junctional bases. The DNA sequence is as follows: TGTGCCAGCAGTCCGGGACTAGCCCTAACCTACGAGCAGTACTTC. Its coded protein is CASSPGLALTYEQYF.